The T cell receptor beta chain described here comes from a study of regulatory T cells in long-lasting Graves disease. Study-wide results and caveats: A limited number of samples was an acknowledged limitation.

The authors built TCR beta libraries using iRepertoire HTBI primers and Arm-PCR of CDR3 regions. TCRdb reanalysed the multiplex PCR reads using MiXCR and keeps one entry per CDR3 protein. The table has about 530,000 distinct CDR3 sequences, about 15% seen once. This clonotype has a count of ten or more. Its antigen is unidentified. Sample time point: newly diagnosed GD, antithyroid drugs for less than 3 months. From RNA extracted from PBMCs, the TCR library was made. Germline lookup yields CDR1 MNHNS and CDR2 SASEGT. Trimming stripped 5 bases from V and 3 bases from J, with 11 bases between. The CDR3 spans 14 residues. The data also belong to a second study, concerning T cells in Graves' hyperthyroidism and ophthalmopathy.

The chain is built from TRBV6-1 and TRBJ2-1; weak D call: TRBD1 (5 bases). Sequenced here: peripheral blood mononuclear cells (PBMCs), sampled at new diagnosis, from a patient treated with antithyroid drugs. The sequence came from a woman aged 35-65 years with Graves disease. CDR3 DNA: TGTGCCAGCAGTCTCAGGGTTTACTACAATGAGCAGTTCTTC. This sequence encodes CASSLRVYYNEQFF.